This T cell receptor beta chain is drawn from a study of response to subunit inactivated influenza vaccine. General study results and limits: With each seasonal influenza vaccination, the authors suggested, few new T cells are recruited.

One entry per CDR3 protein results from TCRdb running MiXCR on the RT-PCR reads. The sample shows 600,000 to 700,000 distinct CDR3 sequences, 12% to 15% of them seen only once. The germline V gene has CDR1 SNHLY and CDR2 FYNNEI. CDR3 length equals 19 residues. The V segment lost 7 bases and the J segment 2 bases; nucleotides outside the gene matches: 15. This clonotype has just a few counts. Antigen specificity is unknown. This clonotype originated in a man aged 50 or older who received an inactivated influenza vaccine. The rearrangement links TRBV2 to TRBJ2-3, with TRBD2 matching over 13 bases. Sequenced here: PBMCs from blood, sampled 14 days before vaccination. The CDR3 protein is CASTRSPPGLAGYTDTQYF. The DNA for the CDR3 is TGTGCCAGCACCCGATCTCCCCCGGGACTAGCGGGGTACACAGATACGCAGTATTTT.